One T cell receptor beta chain is described in this entry. What it binds is not known. The CDR3 consists of 14 residues. The J segment lost 8 bases and the V segment lost 5 bases, leaving 8 bases of the junction unmatched. Germline CDR1 reads MNHEY; CDR2 reads SMNVEV (reference sequence). The protocol was immunoSEQ multiplex PCR, while the TCRdb copy is restricted to in-frame clones and leaves out a portion. The sample holds around 99,000 clones, 85% to 90% seen once. The data are from a study of cytomegalovirus exposure and HLA in healthy donors. Study-wide findings and caveats: According to a subsequent analysis, TCR clusters from the first cohort were inclined to appear together in the 110 or so validation repertoires. There were around 160 TCR beta chains listed as cytomegalovirus-associated.

The V call is TRBV27, the J call TRBJ1-2; 10 bases are shared with TRBD1. Material: PBMCs. The receptor's source is a woman under 30 in good health and CMV-seronegative. Here the CDR3 reads CASSPGTGAEGYTF. CDR3 coding DNA: TGTGCCAGCAGTCCTGGGACAGGGGCTGAAGGCTACACCTTC.